Each of the 5 T cell receptor beta chains below was sequenced from the same sample in a study of T cell responses to AZD1222 COVID-19 vaccine. Libraries were prepared by immunoSEQ multiplex PCR; TCRdb keeps only in-frame clonotypes and omits some of them. The sample yields 200,000 or so clones, roughly 92% seen once. The sequenced sample was peripheral blood, obtained 28 days after the second AZD1222 dose. Source of these receptors: an adult who received the AZD1222 COVID-19 vaccine.

The J gene is TRBJ2-1, the V gene TRBV3-1 (or the pseudogene TRBV3-2); D gene ambiguous. Germline loops: CDR1 LGHDT, CDR2 YNNKEL (reference sequence). The length of the CDR3 is 13 residues. V was trimmed by 1 base and J by 13 bases, leaving 14 bases between them. CDR3 nucleotides: TGTGCCAGCAGCCAAGGCGTGGGCCCCAAACAGTTCTTC. This gives the protein CASSQGVGPKQFF.

This clone was observed a single time. The chain links TRBV4-2 to TRBJ2-2; 12 nucleotides agree with TRBD2. The ends lost 4 bases at V and 0 bases at J; junction bases unmatched: 12. Germline CDR1 reads LGHNA; CDR2 reads YNFKEQ. The CDR3 extends over 20 amino acids. This CDR3 reads CASSRTLLAGGNANTGELFF. The CDR3 coding sequence is TGTGCCAGCAGCCGCACCCTACTAGCGGGGGGAAACGCGAACACCGGGGAGCTGTTTTTT.

The CDR3 region has the DNA TGTGCCAGCAGCGTAGGGCCAGAAGGAAACACCATATATTTT. This translates into CASSVGPEGNTIYF. The genes are TRBV9 and TRBJ1-3, with no clear D. V was pared by 0 bases and J by 4 bases, with 8 bases between. From germline, CDR1 is SGDLS and CDR2 YYNGEE. This CDR3 spans 14 amino acids. Full variable domain (outside the CDR3, taken from reference TRBV9 and TRBJ1-3): DSGVTQTPKHLITATGQRVTLRCSPRSGDLSVYWYQQSLDQGLQFLIQYYNGEERAKGNILERFSAQQFPDLHSELNLSSLELGDSALYFCASSVGPEGNTIYFGEGSWLTVV.

This chain connects TRBV2 to TRBJ1-4; TRBD1 might be the D (5 bases). The germline CDR1 and CDR2 sequences are SNHLY and FYNNEI. Between the trimmed V and J ends, which lost 6 bases and 5 bases, there was a span of 13 bases. The CDR3 is 14 amino acids. CDR3 residues: CASSRQFRNEKLFF. The CDR3 region has the DNA TGTGCCAGCAGCCGACAGTTCCGAAATGAAAAACTGTTTTTT.

The rearrangement uses TRBV19 and TRBJ1-2; D gene uncertain. V was cut by 5 bases and J by 3 bases, with 16 bases left in between. Germline V gene sequence: CDR1 LNHDA, CDR2 SQIVND (reference sequence). This CDR3 region has 15 residues. DNA for the CDR3: TGTGCCAGTAGTCCCGTTGGTTTGGCGGACTATGGCTACACCTTC. This translates into CASSPVGLADYGYTF.